Listed below are T cell receptor beta chains from one sample, sequenced in a study of cytomegalovirus exposure and HLA in healthy donors. Produced via immunoSEQ multiplex PCR; TCRdb's table is partial and in-frame only. Of roughly 110,000 clones detected, approximately 70% appear once; the ten largest clones hold 0.79%. Material for sequencing was PBMCs. These TCRs come from a boy between 5 and 17 years old in good health and CMV-seronegative. Both conserved end residues are part of each CDR3. The D gene is left open where the match is weak. Some rows have no size entry. The others give once, few or many, or a class for an expanded clone.

J: TRBJ1-1; D: .; length: 14; size: .; V: TRBV19; DNA: TGTGCCAGTAGTACAAACGCGGGGAGCACTGAAGCTTTCTTT; CDR3: CASSTNAGSTEAFF
J: TRBJ1-1; D: TRBD1; length: 17; size: once; V: TRBV7-9; DNA: TGTGCCAGCAGGATACGCGGGACAGGGAATATGAACACTGAAGCTTTCTTT; CDR3: CASRIRGTGNMNTEAFF
J: TRBJ1-4; D: .; length: 13; size: few; V: TRBV5-1; DNA: TGCGCCAGCAGCCTGACAGTAGAAGAAAAACTGTTTTTT; CDR3: CASSLTVEEKLFF
J: TRBJ1-1; D: .; length: 13; size: .; V: TRBV13; DNA: TGTGCCAGCAGCCCAAGGGGGGGGCATGAAGCTTTCTTT; CDR3: CASSPRGGHEAFF
J: TRBJ1-2; D: .; length: 15; size: .; V: TRBV14; DNA: TGTGCCAGCAGCCTACACGCCGCCGGGATATGGCTAGGAACCTTC; CDR3: CASSLHAAGIWLGTF
J: TRBJ2-7; D: TRBD2; length: 14; size: few; V: TRBV6-6; DNA: TGTGCCAGCAGGGGACTAGCGATCTACTACGAGCAGTACTTC; CDR3: CASRGLAIYYEQYF
J: TRBJ1-4; D: .; length: 13; size: .; V: TRBV7-9; DNA: TGTGCCAGCACTTCATCGGTAGATGAAAAACTGTTTTTT; CDR3: CASTSSVDEKLFF
J: TRBJ2-5; D: .; length: 12; size: .; V: TRBV5-6; DNA: TGTGCCAGCAGCTTTTTGGCGGGGCCGCAGTACTTC; CDR3: CASSFLAGPQYF
J: TRBJ1-1; D: .; length: 11; size: .; V: TRBV20-1; DNA: TGCAGTGCTAGAGTAAGACTCGAAGCTTTCTTT; CDR3: CSARVRLEAFF
J: TRBJ1-1; D: .; length: 15; size: .; V: TRBV5-1; DNA: TGCGCCAGCAGCTTGGAAGGGTTGGGAGAGACTGAAGCTTTCTTT; CDR3: CASSLEGLGETEAFF
J: TRBJ2-1; D: .; length: 11; size: few; V: TRBV5-1; DNA: TGCGCCAGCAGCTTGGCGGGTGAGCAGTTCTTC; CDR3: CASSLAGEQFF
J: TRBJ2-2; D: TRBD1; length: 18; size: .; V: TRBV7-9; DNA: TGTGCCAGCAGCCTGGGACAGGGGCCCCAGGTAGTAGCTGGGGAGCTGTTTTTT; CDR3: CASSLGQGPQVVAGELFF
J: TRBJ2-3; D: .; length: 14; size: few; V: TRBV5-1; DNA: TGCGCCAGCAGCGAGACAGGTACCACAGATACGCAGTATTTT; CDR3: CASSETGTTDTQYF
J: TRBJ2-7; D: .; length: 13; size: .; V: TRBV2; DNA: TGTGCCAGCAGAAGGGGTGTAGCCTACGAGCAGTACTTC; CDR3: CASRRGVAYEQYF
J: TRBJ1-2; D: TRBD1; length: 17; size: once; V: TRBV7-6; DNA: TGTGCCAGCAGCTTAGCAAGGTCAGGGGGCCTCAACTATGGCTACACCTTC; CDR3: CASSLARSGGLNYGYTF
J: TRBJ1-1; D: .; length: 12; size: .; V: TRBV25-1; DNA: TGTGCCAGCAGTGAAGGTCTCACTAAAGCTTTCTTT; CDR3: CASSEGLTKAFF
J: TRBJ2-7; D: TRBD2; length: 17; size: few; V: TRBV6-1; DNA: TGTGCCAGCAGTGACCCCCCCGGACTAGCGGGAGGGCTCGAGCAGTACTTC; CDR3: CASSDPPGLAGGLEQYF
J: TRBJ1-2; D: .; length: 16; size: .; V: TRBV6-5; DNA: TGTGCCAGCAGTTACTCGGAGTCGGGGGTCAACTATGGCTACACCTTC; CDR3: CASSYSESGVNYGYTF
J: TRBJ2-7; D: .; length: 11; size: .; V: TRBV30; DNA: TGTGCCTGGAGTGTAAGGGGCGAGCAGTACTTC; CDR3: CAWSVRGEQYF
J: TRBJ1-5; D: .; length: 15; size: .; V: TRBV5-1; DNA: TGCGCCAGCAGCTTGGAGGGTCAGGGGAATCAGCCCCAGCATTTT; CDR3: CASSLEGQGNQPQHF
J: TRBJ2-7; D: .; length: 13; size: .; V: TRBV6-5; DNA: TGTGCCAGCAGCCCACGGGACTTCTACGAGCAGTACTTC; CDR3: CASSPRDFYEQYF
J: TRBJ1-2; D: TRBD1; length: 13; size: .; V: TRBV6-5; DNA: TGTGCCAGCAGTCCCCTGACAGGGAATGGCTACACCTTC; CDR3: CASSPLTGNGYTF
J: TRBJ1-1; D: TRBD1; length: 14; size: .; V: TRBV2; DNA: TGTGCCAGCACTATACAGGGGATGAACACTGAAGCTTTCTTT; CDR3: CASTIQGMNTEAFF
J: TRBJ1-5; D: .; length: 14; size: .; V: TRBV19; DNA: TGTGCCAGTAGTACGGGCAGGGGAGATTGGCCCCAGCATTTT; CDR3: CASSTGRGDWPQHF